This T cell receptor (beta chain) was recovered during a study of shared clonotypes between healthy human individuals. General study points: What naive subsets generally showed was a larger estimated richness than memory subsets showed.

Assay used: immunoSEQ multiplex PCR; TCRdb lists only in-frame clones, some missing. The sample lists some 1 million clones; more than 60% were seen once. This clone was counted only a few times. Its antigen is undetermined. This CDR3 is 15 amino acids long. V was pared by 5 bases and J by 1 base, with 14 bases between. Per germline, CDR1 LNHDA and CDR2 SQIVND (reference sequence). Every donor was a Caucasian adult from Nashville, Tennessee. This receptor was identified in a man between 18 and 35 years old in good health. V gene TRBV19 combines with J gene TRBJ1-2; D is possibly TRBD1 (6 bases). The sample taken for sequencing was memory CD4+ T cells sorted from blood. Subset: CD45RA-negative fraction. CDR3 coding DNA: TGTGCCAGTAGTCAGGGGCTTGCGAGTAACTATGGCTACACCTTC. Translation: CASSQGLASNYGYTF.